Listed below are T cell receptor beta chains from one sample, sequenced in a study of CD8 T cells in ankylosing spondylitis. From the 5' RACE reads, TCRdb called clonotypes with MiXCR, one entry per CDR3 protein. The sample records 220,000 or so distinct CDR3 sequences, about 18% being singletons. Material for sequencing was blood, either unsorted or a sorted T cell fraction (not recorded which). The receptors derive from a male donor with ankylosing spondylitis. The CDR3 runs from the conserved cysteine through the conserved F or W. Fields, in order: J gene, clone size, CDR3 length, V gene, CDR3 protein. Only some rows state a clone size, as once, few, many or a class for expanded clones.

j_call: TRBJ2-7; clone_size: .; cdr3_length: 13; v_call: TRBV7-8; cdr3_aa: CATRGHHTYEQYF
j_call: TRBJ2-1; clone_size: few; cdr3_length: 21; v_call: TRBV11-3; cdr3_aa: CASSSVTPGSGTRYSYNEQFF
j_call: TRBJ2-1; clone_size: .; cdr3_length: 19; v_call: TRBV6-1; cdr3_aa: CASSTIGQGSGGSYNEQFF
j_call: TRBJ2-3; clone_size: .; cdr3_length: 16; v_call: TRBV7-9; cdr3_aa: CASSPLAGGPGDTQYF
j_call: TRBJ1-1; clone_size: .; cdr3_length: 12; v_call: TRBV15; cdr3_aa: CATRGGTVQAFF
j_call: TRBJ2-3; clone_size: few; cdr3_length: 17; v_call: TRBV7-9; cdr3_aa: CASSYIAGGPSTDTQYF
j_call: TRBJ2-2; clone_size: .; cdr3_length: 18; v_call: TRBV5-1; cdr3_aa: CASVGAGSGSANTGELFF
j_call: TRBJ1-2; clone_size: few; cdr3_length: 15; v_call: TRBV3-1; cdr3_aa: CASSHRTGLDYGYTF
j_call: TRBJ1-5; clone_size: few; cdr3_length: 13; v_call: TRBV7-8; cdr3_aa: CASSSEEDQPQHF
j_call: TRBJ2-1; clone_size: many; cdr3_length: 13; v_call: TRBV5-1; cdr3_aa: CASSLGTGHEQFF
j_call: TRBJ1-2; clone_size: few; cdr3_length: 14; v_call: TRBV19; cdr3_aa: CASTADIVRDGYTF
j_call: TRBJ2-2; clone_size: .; cdr3_length: 15; v_call: TRBV19; cdr3_aa: CASSIGTADTGELFF
j_call: TRBJ2-1; clone_size: .; cdr3_length: 14; v_call: TRBV27; cdr3_aa: CASSSPSGYNEQFF
j_call: TRBJ2-2; clone_size: .; cdr3_length: 15; v_call: TRBV24-1; cdr3_aa: CATSADPTGPGELFF
j_call: TRBJ1-1; clone_size: .; cdr3_length: 13; v_call: TRBV6-2/TRBV6-3; cdr3_aa: CASRAIPNTEAFF
j_call: TRBJ2-3; clone_size: .; cdr3_length: 12; v_call: TRBV20-1; cdr3_aa: CSARDRTDTQYF
j_call: TRBJ2-1; clone_size: .; cdr3_length: 12; v_call: TRBV2; cdr3_aa: CASSTRVPEQFF
j_call: TRBJ2-1; clone_size: once; cdr3_length: 15; v_call: TRBV20-1; cdr3_aa: CSARVGTGGLNEQFF
j_call: TRBJ2-3; clone_size: few; cdr3_length: 17; v_call: TRBV27; cdr3_aa: CASSPTGGTRSTDTQYF
j_call: TRBJ2-5; clone_size: .; cdr3_length: 15; v_call: TRBV7-3; cdr3_aa: CASSSTGTSGETQYF
j_call: TRBJ1-2; clone_size: .; cdr3_length: 11; v_call: TRBV7-9; cdr3_aa: CASSFEYGYTF
j_call: TRBJ2-1; clone_size: few; cdr3_length: 14; v_call: TRBV14; cdr3_aa: CASSQVSRGTSRFF
j_call: TRBJ2-1; clone_size: .; cdr3_length: 11; v_call: TRBV20-1; cdr3_aa: CSARALNEQFF
j_call: TRBJ2-3; clone_size: .; cdr3_length: 16; v_call: TRBV4-3; cdr3_aa: CASSQVSGRAADTQYF
j_call: TRBJ1-6; clone_size: few; cdr3_length: 15; v_call: TRBV7-3; cdr3_aa: CASSYDPGQGSPLHF
j_call: TRBJ2-1; clone_size: many; cdr3_length: 16; v_call: TRBV4-3; cdr3_aa: CASSQERQGDYNEQFF
j_call: TRBJ1-2; clone_size: .; cdr3_length: 13; v_call: TRBV29-1; cdr3_aa: CSVRGGENYGYTF
j_call: TRBJ2-2; clone_size: once; cdr3_length: 17; v_call: TRBV6-5; cdr3_aa: CASSYSVVGRADGELFF
j_call: TRBJ1-2; clone_size: .; cdr3_length: 12; v_call: TRBV7-9; cdr3_aa: CASTRGDYGYTF
j_call: TRBJ2-1; clone_size: few; cdr3_length: 11; v_call: TRBV7-9; cdr3_aa: CASGGESEQFF
j_call: TRBJ2-1; clone_size: few; cdr3_length: 16; v_call: TRBV4-3; cdr3_aa: CASSQEWESSLTEQFF
j_call: TRBJ2-5; clone_size: few; cdr3_length: 16; v_call: TRBV11-2; cdr3_aa: CASSLEAGLEQETQYF
j_call: TRBJ2-3; clone_size: .; cdr3_length: 15; v_call: TRBV4-2; cdr3_aa: CASSQEGTAGDTQYF
j_call: TRBJ1-2; clone_size: .; cdr3_length: 15; v_call: TRBV4-1; cdr3_aa: CASSQSGQGKHGYTF
j_call: TRBJ1-1; clone_size: .; cdr3_length: 13; v_call: TRBV27; cdr3_aa: CASSLGRTSEAFF
j_call: TRBJ1-1; clone_size: many; cdr3_length: 13; v_call: TRBV5-1; cdr3_aa: CASSLGQPAEAFF
j_call: TRBJ1-1; clone_size: .; cdr3_length: 15; v_call: TRBV10-3; cdr3_aa: CAISEVGARDPEAFF
j_call: TRBJ2-3; clone_size: .; cdr3_length: 12; v_call: TRBV4-1; cdr3_aa: CASSQALDLQYF
j_call: TRBJ1-4; clone_size: .; cdr3_length: 15; v_call: TRBV27; cdr3_aa: CASSMAGTVNEKLFF
j_call: TRBJ2-1; clone_size: .; cdr3_length: 13; v_call: TRBV27; cdr3_aa: CASSWGPSAEQFF
j_call: TRBJ2-1; clone_size: many; cdr3_length: 15; v_call: TRBV7-9; cdr3_aa: CASSLGGQGYNEQFF
j_call: TRBJ2-1; clone_size: many; cdr3_length: 15; v_call: TRBV12-3/TRBV12-4; cdr3_aa: CASIPNGTSYNEQFF
j_call: TRBJ2-3; clone_size: many; cdr3_length: 16; v_call: TRBV29-1; cdr3_aa: CSVEDVAGGRPDTQYF
j_call: TRBJ1-2; clone_size: .; cdr3_length: 13; v_call: TRBV9; cdr3_aa: CASSVGAGAGYTF
j_call: TRBJ2-4; clone_size: few; cdr3_length: 14; v_call: TRBV5-1; cdr3_aa: CASYPDISKNIQYF
j_call: TRBJ1-1; clone_size: .; cdr3_length: 15; v_call: TRBV2; cdr3_aa: CASSASGTGGVEAFF
j_call: TRBJ1-4; clone_size: few; cdr3_length: 15; v_call: TRBV7-9; cdr3_aa: CASSTPPWTNEKLFF
j_call: TRBJ2-1; clone_size: many; cdr3_length: 14; v_call: TRBV27; cdr3_aa: CASSRGTGGNEQFF
j_call: TRBJ2-2; clone_size: once; cdr3_length: 15; v_call: TRBV7-2; cdr3_aa: CASSFELDGTGELFF
j_call: TRBJ2-1; clone_size: few; cdr3_length: 16; v_call: TRBV27; cdr3_aa: CASSFGGGSSYNEQFF